These 30 T cell receptor beta chains were sequenced from one sample in a study of cytomegalovirus exposure and HLA in healthy donors. The primer mix had 60 Vbeta and 13 Jbeta primers. Profiling relied on immunoSEQ multiplex PCR, and the TCRdb table lists in-frame clones only, not all of them. This sample has around 120,000 clones; around four fifths occur once, and the top ten carry 25% to 35%. Sequencing input: PBMCs. These receptors were collected from a man aged 55 to 70 in good health and CMV-seropositive.

This clone was counted between two and nine times. This rearrangement joins TRBV7-3 to TRBJ1-6; a possible D gene is TRBD1 (6 bases). Germline CDR1 is SGHTA and CDR2 is FQGTGA. The CDR3 has 16 amino acids. Trimming shortened V by 0 bases and J by 9 bases, and 15 bases separated the two germline ends. The CDR3: CASSLTPGDTGSPLHF. CDR3 bases: TGTGCCAGCAGCTTAACTCCAGGGGATACTGGTTCACCCCTCCACTTT.

The chain joins TRBV10-1 to TRBJ2-3, with 15 bases fitting TRBD2. The CDR3 has 13 residues. J was trimmed by 10 bases and V by 10 bases; bases with no gene match: 6. Germline V gene lookup returns CDR1 WNHNN and CDR2 SYGVQD (reference sequence). CDR3: CATGLAGGQAQYF. The DNA of the CDR3 is TGCGCCACCGGACTAGCGGGAGGGCAGGCGCAGTATTTT.

CDR3 in amino acids: CASSYTSNTGELFF. CDR3 bases: TGTGCCAGTTCATACACATCGAACACCGGGGAGCTGTTTTTT. The V and J genes are TRBV2 and TRBJ2-2, with D hard to call. The CDR3 runs 14 residues. V lost 9 bases, J lost 0 bases, and 11 bases lay in between. Germline lookup yields CDR1 SNHLY and CDR2 FYNNEI.

This chain joins TRBV9 and TRBJ1-3; maybe TRBD1 (5 bases). Germline assignment: CDR1 SGDLS and CDR2 YYNGEE. V was clipped by 0 bases and J by 3 bases, with 7 bases between them. CDR3 length: 14 residues. The CDR3 reads CASSVEGIGNTIYF. The CDR3 region has the DNA TGTGCCAGCAGCGTAGAGGGGATTGGAAACACCATATATTTT.

The chain is built from TRBV7-2 and TRBJ1-4, with 8 bases lining up with TRBD1. There are 15 residues in the CDR3. CDR1 is SGHTA and CDR2 is FQGNSA in the germline V gene. V dropped 5 bases and J dropped 8; count of bases not matched to a gene: 10. The CDR3, as DNA: TGTGCCAGCAGCAGATCACAGGGGGAAGGAGAAAAACTGTTTTTT. This encodes CASSRSQGEGEKLFF.

The CDR3 reads CASSQDPGTYNEQFF. DNA of the CDR3: TGTGCCAGCAGCCAAGATCCAGGGACCTACAATGAGCAGTTCTTC. The chain links TRBV4-2 to TRBJ2-1; perhaps TRBD1 as D (5 bases). The CDR3 is made up of 15 amino acids. Per germline, CDR1 LGHNA and CDR2 YNFKEQ. The germline V and J ends were trimmed by 0 bases and 2 bases, with 8 bases remaining between them.

The chain uses TRBV5-1 and TRBJ2-7; D remains ambiguous. Between the trimmed V and J ends, which lost 1 base and 6 bases, there was a span of 5 bases. CDR1 SGHRS and CDR2 YFSETQ come from the germline V gene. The CDR3 has 11 residues. The chain's CDR3 is CASSLSSEQYF. The CDR3 DNA sequence: TGCGCCAGCAGCTTGTCGTCCGAGCAGTACTTC.

In its sample, this clone was seen a few times. The V gene is TRBV27, the J gene TRBJ1-5, with TRBD1 identical over 7 bases. The CDR3 sequence is 16 residues long. CDR1 MNHEY and CDR2 SMNVEV come from the germline V gene (reference sequence). After removal of 2 bases from V and 4 bases from J, the junction contained 8 bases not matched to a gene. As DNA, the CDR3 is TGTGCCAGCAGTTTAGTTGGGACAGCCTCTAATCAGCCCCAGCATTTT. It codes for CASSLVGTASNQPQHF.

The rearrangement uses TRBV7-2 and TRBJ1-1, with 9 bases aligning to TRBD1. Germline V CDR1 and CDR2: SGHTA, FQGNSA. The V and J ends lost 5 bases and 4 bases, in that order; junction bases with no gene match: 5. This CDR3 region has 14 residues. DNA for the CDR3: TGTGCCAGCAGCCTACAGGGGGCGATCACTGAAGCTTTCTTT. Residues: CASSLQGAITEAFF.

The chain uses TRBV6-4 and TRBJ1-2; 8 bases align to TRBD1. J lost 4 bases, V lost 9 bases, and 16 bases had no gene match. Germline lookup yields CDR1 MRHNA and CDR2 SNTAGT. The CDR3 length is 16 residues. The CDR3 reads CARARQGALGPYGYTF. Here the CDR3 DNA reads TGTGCCAGGGCTCGGCAGGGGGCCTTGGGGCCCTATGGCTACACCTTC.

This rearrangement joins TRBV27 to TRBJ2-1, with 11 positions matching TRBD2. Per germline, CDR1 MNHEY and CDR2 SMNVEV (reference sequence). The CDR3 is 15 residues long. Trimming removed 6 bases from V and 5 bases from J; junction bases left unmatched: 6. The CDR3 here is CASSAGTSGHNEQFF. The CDR3 DNA reads as TGTGCCAGCAGCGCCGGGACTAGCGGACACAATGAGCAGTTCTTC.

This clone was seen more than once but under ten times. The V and J genes are TRBV18 and TRBJ2-7, with 8 bases fitting TRBD2. V was pared by 3 bases and J by 0 bases, with 4 bases of the junction left unmatched. The CDR3 runs 15 residues. CDR1 is KGHSH, CDR2 LQKENI, per germline. CDR3 coding DNA: TGTGCCAGCTCACCCTTAGCGGGGCGCTCCTACGAGCAGTACTTC. Its translation: CASSPLAGRSYEQYF.

J is TRBJ1-5 and V is TRBV2, with 12 bases lining up with TRBD1. The CDR3 extends over 14 amino acids. J gave up 7 bases and V 6 bases, and 4 bases lay outside the gene matches. Germline V lookup: CDR1 SNHLY, CDR2 FYNNEI. CDR3 residues: CASRAGTGGQPQHF. The CDR3 DNA reads as TGTGCCAGCAGAGCCGGGACAGGGGGCCAGCCCCAGCATTTT. Complete variable domain (other parts from reference TRBV2 and TRBJ1-5): EPEVTQTPSHQVTQMGQEVILRCVPISNHLYFYWYRQILGQKVEFLVSFYNNEISEKSEIFDDQFSVERPDGSNFTLKIRSTKLEDSAMYFCASRAGTGGQPQHFGDGTRLSIL.

CDR3 amino acids: CASSSEGGFNTEAFF. Written as DNA, the CDR3 is TGCGCCAGCAGCTCGGAGGGGGGGTTTAACACTGAAGCTTTCTTT. The chain recombines TRBV5-1 with TRBJ1-1; perhaps TRBD1 as D (6 bases). CDR1 is SGHRS and CDR2 is YFSETQ in the germline V gene. This CDR3 contains 15 residues. V lost 3 bases to trimming and J lost 2 bases, with 14 bases between them.

The chain is built from TRBV2 and TRBJ1-2, with TRBD1 matching over 7 bases. From germline, CDR1 is SNHLY and CDR2 FYNNEI. Germline trimming cut 7 bases from V and 7 bases from J; bases unmatched to any gene: 6. This CDR3 is 12 amino acids long. The CDR3 DNA follows: TGTGCCAGCATACAGGGGACCACTGGCTACACCTTC. This encodes CASIQGTTGYTF.

This chain uses TRBV5-1 with TRBJ1-2; 12 nucleotides match TRBD1. Germline V gene data show CDR1 as SGHRS and CDR2 as YFSETQ. V lost 2 bases, J lost 4 bases, and 9 bases stayed unmatched. This CDR3 contains 17 residues. DNA of the CDR3: TGCGCCAGCAGCTTCGGGGGACAGGGGGCTCGGGTCTATGGCTACACCTTC. This gives the protein CASSFGGQGARVYGYTF.

The gene calls are TRBV30 and TRBJ1-1, with TRBD1 as a possible D gene (5 bases). CDR1 is GTSNPN, CDR2 SVGIG, per germline (reference sequence). Trimming removed 0 bases from V and 5 bases from J, with 16 bases in between. The CDR3 runs 15 residues. The CDR3 reads CAWSVQLSGGTEAFF. DNA for the CDR3: TGTGCCTGGAGTGTACAATTGAGCGGGGGGACTGAAGCTTTCTTT.

The chain employs TRBV9 and TRBJ2-5, with 7 bases identical to TRBD2. CDR1 is SGDLS and CDR2 is YYNGEE in the germline V gene. This CDR3 has 13 amino acids. V was clipped by 4 bases and J by 2 bases; unmatched bases: 2. Written as DNA, the CDR3 is TGTGCCAGCAGCTTGGGACTACAAGAGACCCAGTACTTC. Protein: CASSLGLQETQYF.

This chain links TRBV6-5 with TRBJ1-1; unclear D gene. The CDR3 is 14 residues long. Germline CDR1 is MNHEY and CDR2 is SVGAGI. The ends were cut back, 0 bases at V and 3 bases at J, with 8 bases in the middle. The CDR3 protein is CASSYSGRYTEAFF. The CDR3, as DNA: TGTGCCAGCAGTTACTCCGGGAGATACACTGAAGCTTTCTTT.

This clone was observed a handful of times. The chain carries TRBV5-1 and TRBJ2-3, with D possibly matching TRBD2 (5 bases). CDR3 length: 15 residues. Looked up from germline, CDR1 is SGHRS and CDR2 is YFSETQ. Trimming cost V 4 bases and J 3 bases, with 15 bases left between them. The CDR3 nucleotides read TGCGCCAGCAGCCGACCGACCGGGGAGACAGATACGCAGTATTTT. Protein: CASSRPTGETDTQYF. Full variable domain (outside the CDR3, taken from reference TRBV5-1 and TRBJ2-3): KAGVTQTPRYLIKTRGQQVTLSCSPISGHRSVSWYQQTPGQGLQFLFEYFSETQRNKGNFPGRFSGRQFSNSRSEMNVSTLELGDSALYLCASSRPTGETDTQYFGPGTRLTVL.

The chain carries TRBV7-9 and TRBJ2-1; D may be TRBD1 (6 bases). The ends were cut back, 7 bases at V and 5 bases at J, with 18 bases in the middle. The CDR3 totals 15 residues. Germline CDR1 is SEHNR and CDR2 is FQNEAQ (reference sequence). The CDR3 loop is CASTPRVDRNNEQFF. The CDR3 nucleotides are TGTGCCAGCACCCCTCGGGTGGACAGAAACAATGAGCAGTTCTTC.

V gene TRBV5-5 combines with J gene TRBJ2-3; D possibly corresponds to TRBD2 (6 bases). The germline V and J ends were trimmed by 0 bases and 6 bases, with 14 bases remaining between them. Germline CDR1 and CDR2: SGHKS and YYEKEE (reference sequence). The length of the CDR3 is 15 residues. CDR3 in DNA: TGTGCCAGCAGCTTGGAGGCGGGGATGGGGGATACGCAGTATTTT. Amino acid sequence: CASSLEAGMGDTQYF. Full variable domain (rest looked up from reference TRBV5-5 and TRBJ2-3): DAGVTQSPTHLIKTRGQQVTLRCSPISGHKSVSWYQQVLGQGPQFIFQYYEKEERGRGNFPDRFSARQFPNYSSELNVNALLLGDSALYLCASSLEAGMGDTQYFGPGTRLTVL.

There are a few counts of this clone. The CDR3, as DNA: TGTGCCAGCAGTGTAGGTACAGACACAGATACGCAGTATTTT. Translated, it gives CASSVGTDTDTQYF. The V and J genes are TRBV2 and TRBJ2-3; D ambiguous. The CDR3 runs 14 residues. The V end lost 4 bases, the J end lost 2 bases, and 10 bases lay between the germline ends. Germline CDR1 reads SNHLY; CDR2 reads FYNNEI. The full variable domain, completed using reference TRBV2 and TRBJ2-3, is EPEVTQTPSHQVTQMGQEVILRCVPISNHLYFYWYRQILGQKVEFLVSFYNNEISEKSEIFDDQFSVERPDGSNFTLKIRSTKLEDSAMYFCASSVGTDTDTQYFGPGTRLTVL.

This rearrangement joins TRBV6-5 to TRBJ1-4, with D perhaps TRBD1 (5 bases). Germline CDR1 MNHEY, CDR2 SVGAGI. Trimming shortened V by 2 bases and J by 2 bases, and 9 bases separated the two germline ends. The CDR3 is 15 amino acids. The CDR3 sequence: CASSYETATNEKLFF. The CDR3 DNA reads as TGTGCCAGCAGTTACGAGACAGCGACTAATGAAAAACTGTTTTTT.

This chain joins TRBV19 and TRBJ1-5, with TRBD1 identical over 7 bases. Trimming removed 5 bases from V and 6 bases from J; junction bases left unmatched: 13. Per germline, CDR1 LNHDA and CDR2 SQIVND (reference sequence). This CDR3 comprises 16 residues. The CDR3 here is CASSGRGRGHPQPQHF. The CDR3 DNA sequence: TGTGCCAGTAGTGGTCGGGGAAGGGGGCACCCTCAGCCCCAGCATTTT.

This clone was seen more than once but under ten times. The rearrangement links TRBV6-5 to TRBJ1-1; D call uncertain. V was cut by 0 bases and J by 1 base, with 6 bases left in between. Germline CDR1 reads MNHEY; CDR2 reads SVGAGI. The CDR3 totals 14 residues. The CDR3 coding sequence is TGTGCCAGCAGTTACTCGAGGGCGAACACTGAAGCTTTCTTT. Translated: CASSYSRANTEAFF.

The gene calls are TRBV6-5 and TRBJ2-7; tentative D call: TRBD1 (6 bases). The CDR3 is 14 residues long. Trimming stripped 3 bases from V and 4 bases from J, with 13 bases between. Per germline, CDR1 MNHEY and CDR2 SVGAGI. CDR3 nucleotide sequence: TGTGCCAGCAGTTATAACAGGGTGGTTTACGAGCAGTACTTC. Its translation is CASSYNRVVYEQYF.

The chain carries TRBV30 and TRBJ2-7; 8 bases align to TRBD1. Trimming took 2 bases from V and 1 from J; bases not matched to a gene: 10. CDR3 size: 16 residues. The germline V gene encodes CDR1 GTSNPN and CDR2 SVGIG (reference sequence). CDR3 residues: CAWSLRTGTVSYEQYF. DNA for the CDR3: TGTGCCTGGAGTCTCCGGACAGGGACCGTATCCTACGAGCAGTACTTC.

V gene TRBV5-5 combines with J gene TRBJ1-2, with a tentative D call TRBD1 (5 bases). Germline-derived CDR1 and CDR2 are SGHKS and YYEKEE (reference sequence). This CDR3 spans 15 amino acids. With 4 bases removed from V and 2 bases from J, the gap between germline ends came to 15 bases. In DNA, the CDR3 is TGTGCCAGCAGCGTACGGGACTCTTCAAACTATGGCTACACCTTC. Residues: CASSVRDSSNYGYTF.

This clone was seen only once. The chain couples TRBV6-1 to TRBJ1-4, with D possibly TRBD1 on 5 matching bases. The germline V gene has CDR1 MNHNS and CDR2 SASEGT. The CDR3 is 15 residues long. The CDR3, as DNA: TGTGCAGGCGGGGGACGGGCTGCAACTAATGAAAAACTGTTTTTT. Translating it yields CAGGGRAATNEKLFF.